What follows are 2 T cell receptor beta chains derived from one specimen sequenced in a study of blood T cell repertoires in COVID-19. The table came from immunoSEQ multiplex PCR; TCRdb's copy has only in-frame clones and leaves some out. The profile shows roughly 330,000 clones, around 87% of them singletons. The sequenced sample was PBMCs or T cells enriched from blood (not recorded which). Receptor source: a woman in her thirties who had recovered from COVID-19.

The gene calls are TRBV6-5 and TRBJ1-2, with D possibly being TRBD1 (6 bases). The CDR3 contains 16 residues. Deletions cut 4 bases from V and 2 bases from J, with 17 bases between. Germline V CDR1 and CDR2: MNHEY, SVGAGI. CDR3 sequence: CASSWSRDTRNYGYTF. In DNA, the CDR3 is TGTGCCAGCAGTTGGAGCCGGGACACAAGGAACTATGGCTACACCTTC.

The V gene is TRBV3-1 (or the pseudogene TRBV3-2), the J gene TRBJ1-2; 10 bases match TRBD1. V lost 6 bases, J lost 4 bases, and 8 bases stayed unmatched. The germline CDR1 and CDR2 sequences are LGHDT and YNNKEL (reference sequence). The CDR3 contains 15 residues. Here the CDR3 DNA reads TGTGCCAGCAGACCCGGGACAGGGGCCATCTATGGCTACACCTTC. Protein sequence: CASRPGTGAIYGYTF.